The text below deals with one T cell receptor beta chain. This sample stems from a study of cytomegalovirus exposure and HLA in healthy donors. Overall study: Earlier results showed 120 million or so unique TCR beta sequences derived from around 170 million T cells.

Use of 60 Vbeta and 13 Jbeta primers characterized the PCR. In the original processing: In a later analysis, some 80 million unique TCR beta chains included roughly 11 million shared by two or more donors. Profiling relied on immunoSEQ multiplex PCR, and the TCRdb table lists in-frame clones only, not all of them. V, J and clone size reflect that table, while D and trimming were determined from the DNA. The data contain 200,000 to 300,000 clones, about 83% of them seen just once; the ten biggest clones take up 2%. Germline CDR1 reads KGHSH; CDR2 reads LQKENI. The CDR3 spans 15 residues. V was trimmed by 1 base and J by 0 bases, leaving 8 bases between them.

The sequence came from a woman aged 40 to 55 in good health and CMV-seropositive. The chain recombines TRBV18 with TRBJ2-3; D possibly corresponds to TRBD1 (5 bases). Sequenced: PBMCs. Written as DNA, the CDR3 is TGTGCCAGCTCACCACAGGGGCTGAGCACAGATACGCAGTATTTT. Translated, it gives CASSPQGLSTDTQYF.